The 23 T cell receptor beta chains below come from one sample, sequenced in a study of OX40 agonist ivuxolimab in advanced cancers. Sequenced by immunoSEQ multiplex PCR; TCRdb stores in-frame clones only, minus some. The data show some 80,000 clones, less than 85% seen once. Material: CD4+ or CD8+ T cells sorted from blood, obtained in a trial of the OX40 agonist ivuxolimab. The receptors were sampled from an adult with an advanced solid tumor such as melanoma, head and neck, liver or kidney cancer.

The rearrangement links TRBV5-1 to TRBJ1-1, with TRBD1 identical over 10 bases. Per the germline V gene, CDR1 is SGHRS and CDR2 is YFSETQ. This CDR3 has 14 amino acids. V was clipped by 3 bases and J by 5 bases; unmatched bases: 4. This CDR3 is CASSSTGGRTEAFF. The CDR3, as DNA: TGCGCCAGCAGCTCGACAGGGGGCAGGACTGAAGCTTTCTTT. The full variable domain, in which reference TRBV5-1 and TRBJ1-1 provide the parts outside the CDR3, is KAGVTQTPRYLIKTRGQQVTLSCSPISGHRSVSWYQQTPGQGLQFLFEYFSETQRNKGNFPGRFSGRQFSNSRSEMNVSTLELGDSALYLCASSSTGGRTEAFFGQGTRLTVV.

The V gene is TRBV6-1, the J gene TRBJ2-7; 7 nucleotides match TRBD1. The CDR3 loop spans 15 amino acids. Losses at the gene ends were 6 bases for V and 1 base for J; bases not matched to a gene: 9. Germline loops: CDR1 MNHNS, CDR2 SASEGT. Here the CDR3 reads CASRLRQGVSYEQYV. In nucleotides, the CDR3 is TGTGCCAGCAGGTTGCGACAGGGTGTATCCTACGAGCAGTACGTC.

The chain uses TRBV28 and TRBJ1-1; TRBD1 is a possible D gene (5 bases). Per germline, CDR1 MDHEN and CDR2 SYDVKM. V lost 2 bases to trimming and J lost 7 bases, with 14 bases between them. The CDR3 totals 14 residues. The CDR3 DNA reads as TGTGCCAGCAGTTTACGGGGGGTAATTATTGAAGCTTTCTTT. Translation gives CASSLRGVIIEAFF.

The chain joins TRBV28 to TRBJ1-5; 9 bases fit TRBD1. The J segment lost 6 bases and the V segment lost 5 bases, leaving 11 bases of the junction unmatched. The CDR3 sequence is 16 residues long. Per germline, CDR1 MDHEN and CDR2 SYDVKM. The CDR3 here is CASSTLAGTGRQPQHF. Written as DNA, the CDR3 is TGTGCCAGCAGTACCCTGGCCGGGACAGGGCGTCAGCCCCAGCATTTT. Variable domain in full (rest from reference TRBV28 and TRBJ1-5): DVKVTQSSRYLVKRTGEKVFLECVQDMDHENMFWYRQDPGLGLRLIYFSYDVKMKEKGDIPEGYSVSREKKERFSLILESASTNQTSMYLCASSTLAGTGRQPQHFGDGTRLSIL.

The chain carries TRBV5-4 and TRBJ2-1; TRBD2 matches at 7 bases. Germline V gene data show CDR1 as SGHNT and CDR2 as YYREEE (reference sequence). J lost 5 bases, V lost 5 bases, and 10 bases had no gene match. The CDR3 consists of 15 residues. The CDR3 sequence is CASSHRGRADNEQFF. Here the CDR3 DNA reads TGTGCCAGCAGTCACCGCGGGAGAGCCGACAATGAGCAGTTCTTC.

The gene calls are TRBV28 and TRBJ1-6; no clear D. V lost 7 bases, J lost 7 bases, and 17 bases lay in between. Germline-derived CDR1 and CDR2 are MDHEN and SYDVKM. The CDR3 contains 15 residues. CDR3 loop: CASKLNGTPNSPLHF. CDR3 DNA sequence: TGTGCCAGCAAATTGAATGGCACACCAAATTCACCCCTCCACTTT.

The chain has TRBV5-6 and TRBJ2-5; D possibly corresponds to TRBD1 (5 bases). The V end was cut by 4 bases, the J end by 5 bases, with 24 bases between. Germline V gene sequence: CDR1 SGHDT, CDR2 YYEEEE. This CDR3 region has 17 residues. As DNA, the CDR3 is TGTGCCAGCAGCCGGCAGGCGACATCCTCAGGGCGGGAGACCCAGTACTTC. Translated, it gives CASSRQATSSGRETQYF.

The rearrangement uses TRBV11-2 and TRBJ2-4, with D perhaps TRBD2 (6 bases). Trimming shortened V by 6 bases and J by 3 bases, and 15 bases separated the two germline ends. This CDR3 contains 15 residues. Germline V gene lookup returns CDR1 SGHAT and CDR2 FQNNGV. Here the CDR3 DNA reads TGTGCCAGCAGACCCTTCTCGGGAGACAAAAACATTCAGTACTTC. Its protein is CASRPFSGDKNIQYF.

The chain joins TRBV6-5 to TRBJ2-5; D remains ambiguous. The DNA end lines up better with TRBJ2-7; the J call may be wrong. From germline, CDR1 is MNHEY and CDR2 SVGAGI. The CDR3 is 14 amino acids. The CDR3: CASSYHDGPYEQYF. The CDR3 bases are TGTGCCAGCAGTTACCATGACGGCCCCTACGAGCAGTACTTC.

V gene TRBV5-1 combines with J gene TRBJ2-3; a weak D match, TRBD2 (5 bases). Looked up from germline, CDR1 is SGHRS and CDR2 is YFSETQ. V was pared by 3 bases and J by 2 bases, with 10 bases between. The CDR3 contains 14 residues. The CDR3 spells CASSSERVTDTQYF. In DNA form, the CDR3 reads TGCGCCAGCAGCTCCGAGAGGGTCACAGATACGCAGTATTTT.

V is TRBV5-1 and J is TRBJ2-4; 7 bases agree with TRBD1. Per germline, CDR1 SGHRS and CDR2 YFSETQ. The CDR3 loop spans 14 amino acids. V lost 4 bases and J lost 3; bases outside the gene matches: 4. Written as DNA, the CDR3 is TGCGCCAGCAGCCATGGGGACAGCAAAAACATTCAGTACTTC. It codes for CASSHGDSKNIQYF. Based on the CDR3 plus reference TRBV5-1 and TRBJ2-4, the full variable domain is KAGVTQTPRYLIKTRGQQVTLSCSPISGHRSVSWYQQTPGQGLQFLFEYFSETQRNKGNFPGRFSGRQFSNSRSEMNVSTLELGDSALYLCASSHGDSKNIQYFGAGTRLSVL.

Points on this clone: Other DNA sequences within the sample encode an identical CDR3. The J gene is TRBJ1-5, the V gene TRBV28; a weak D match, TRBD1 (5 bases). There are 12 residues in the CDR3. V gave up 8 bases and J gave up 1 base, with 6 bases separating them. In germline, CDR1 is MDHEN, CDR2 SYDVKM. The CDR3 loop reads CASRGSNQPQHF. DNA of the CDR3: TGTGCCAGCCGGGGGAGCAATCAGCCCCAGCATTTT.

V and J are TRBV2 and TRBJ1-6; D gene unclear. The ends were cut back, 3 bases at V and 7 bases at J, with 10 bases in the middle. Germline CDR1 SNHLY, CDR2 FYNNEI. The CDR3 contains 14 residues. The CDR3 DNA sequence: TGTGCCAGCAGTGATCAGACGGGGAATTCACCCCTCCACTTT. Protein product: CASSDQTGNSPLHF.

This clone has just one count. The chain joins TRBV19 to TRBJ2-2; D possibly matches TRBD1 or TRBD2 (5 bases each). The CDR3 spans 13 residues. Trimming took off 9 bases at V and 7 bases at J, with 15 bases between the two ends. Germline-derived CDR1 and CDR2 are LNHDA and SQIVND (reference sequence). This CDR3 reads CASGTTEGGELFF. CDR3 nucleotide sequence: TGTGCCAGCGGGACCACAGAGGGCGGGGAGCTGTTTTTT.

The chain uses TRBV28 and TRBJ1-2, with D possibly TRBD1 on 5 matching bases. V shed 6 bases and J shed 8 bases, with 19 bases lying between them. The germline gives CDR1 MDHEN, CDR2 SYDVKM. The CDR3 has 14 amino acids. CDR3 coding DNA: TGTGCCAGCAGCTCCCACTCCAGGGTGCAAGGCTACACCTTC. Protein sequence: CASSSHSRVQGYTF.

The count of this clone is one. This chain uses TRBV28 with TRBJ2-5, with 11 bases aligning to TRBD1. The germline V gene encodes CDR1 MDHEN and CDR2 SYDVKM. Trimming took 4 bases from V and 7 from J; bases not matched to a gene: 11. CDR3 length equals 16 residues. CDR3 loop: CASSSGTGGSHATQYF. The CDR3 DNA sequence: TGTGCCAGCAGTTCCGGGACAGGGGGTTCCCATGCGACCCAGTACTTC. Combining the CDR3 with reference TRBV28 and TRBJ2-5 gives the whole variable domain DVKVTQSSRYLVKRTGEKVFLECVQDMDHENMFWYRQDPGLGLRLIYFSYDVKMKEKGDIPEGYSVSREKKERFSLILESASTNQTSMYLCASSSGTGGSHATQYFGPGTRLLVL.

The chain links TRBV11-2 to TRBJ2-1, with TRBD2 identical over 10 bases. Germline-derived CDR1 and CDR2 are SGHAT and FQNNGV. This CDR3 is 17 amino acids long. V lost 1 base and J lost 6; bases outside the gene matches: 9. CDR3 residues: CASSLGLLAGPLNEQFF. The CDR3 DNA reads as TGTGCCAGCAGCTTAGGTTTACTAGCGGGACCACTCAATGAGCAGTTCTTC.

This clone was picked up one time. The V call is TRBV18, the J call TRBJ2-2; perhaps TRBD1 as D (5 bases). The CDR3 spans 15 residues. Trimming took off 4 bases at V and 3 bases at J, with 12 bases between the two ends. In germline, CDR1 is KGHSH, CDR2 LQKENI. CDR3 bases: TGTGCCAGCTCACATTTCCAGGGTGACACCGGGGAGCTGTTTTTT. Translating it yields CASSHFQGDTGELFF. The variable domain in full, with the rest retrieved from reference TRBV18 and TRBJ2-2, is NAGVMQNPRHLVRRRGQEARLRCSPMKGHSHVYWYRQLPEEGLKFMVYLQKENIIDESGMPKERFSAEFPKEGPSILRIQQVVRGDSAAYFCASSHFQGDTGELFFGEGSRLTVL.

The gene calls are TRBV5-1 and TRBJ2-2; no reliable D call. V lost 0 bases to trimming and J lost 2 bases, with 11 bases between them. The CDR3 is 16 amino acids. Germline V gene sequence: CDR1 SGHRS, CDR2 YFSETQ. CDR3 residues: CASSLGGSRNTGELFF. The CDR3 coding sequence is TGCGCCAGCAGCTTGGGCGGTTCGCGCAACACCGGGGAGCTGTTTTTT.

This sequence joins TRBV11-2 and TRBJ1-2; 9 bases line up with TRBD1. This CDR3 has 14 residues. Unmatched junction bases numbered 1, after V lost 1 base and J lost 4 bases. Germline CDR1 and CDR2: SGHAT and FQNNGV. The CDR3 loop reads CASSLGDRAYGYTF. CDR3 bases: TGTGCCAGCAGCTTAGGGGACAGGGCCTATGGCTACACCTTC.

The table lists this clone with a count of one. DNA for the CDR3: TGTGCCAGCAGCTCGTACAGGGGGGAAGGGATTGAAGCTTTCTTT. Encoded protein: CASSSYRGEGIEAFF. This chain connects TRBV7-2 to TRBJ1-1; the match to TRBD1 covers 8 bases. The V gene's germline CDR1 is SGHTA and CDR2 FQGNSA. The length of the CDR3 is 15 residues. J was trimmed by 7 bases and V by 4 bases; bases with no gene match: 11.

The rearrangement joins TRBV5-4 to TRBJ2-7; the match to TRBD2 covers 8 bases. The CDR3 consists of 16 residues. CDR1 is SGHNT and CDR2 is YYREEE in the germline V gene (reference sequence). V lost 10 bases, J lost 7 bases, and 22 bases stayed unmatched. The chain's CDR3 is CARGNNGGLGGQEQYF. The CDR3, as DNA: TGTGCCCGCGGCAATAATGGGGGACTAGGGGGGCAGGAGCAGTACTTC.

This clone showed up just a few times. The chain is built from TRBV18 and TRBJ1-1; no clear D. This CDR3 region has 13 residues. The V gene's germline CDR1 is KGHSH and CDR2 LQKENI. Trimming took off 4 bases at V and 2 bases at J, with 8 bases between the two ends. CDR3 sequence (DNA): TGTGCCAGCTCACGGGAGGTTAACACTGAAGCTTTCTTT. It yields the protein CASSREVNTEAFF.